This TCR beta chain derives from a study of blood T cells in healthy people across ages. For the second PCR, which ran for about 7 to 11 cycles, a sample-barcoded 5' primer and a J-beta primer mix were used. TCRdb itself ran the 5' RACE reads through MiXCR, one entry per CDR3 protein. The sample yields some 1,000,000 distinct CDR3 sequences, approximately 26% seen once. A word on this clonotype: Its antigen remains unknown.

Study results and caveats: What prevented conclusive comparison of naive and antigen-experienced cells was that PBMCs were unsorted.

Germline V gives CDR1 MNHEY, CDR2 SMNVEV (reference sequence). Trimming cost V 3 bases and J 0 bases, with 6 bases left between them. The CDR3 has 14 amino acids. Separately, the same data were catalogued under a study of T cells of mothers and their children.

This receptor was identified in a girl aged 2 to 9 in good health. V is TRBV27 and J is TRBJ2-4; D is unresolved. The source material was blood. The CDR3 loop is CASSLSPAKNIQYF. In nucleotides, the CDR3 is TGTGCCAGCAGTTTGTCTCCAGCCAAAAACATTCAGTACTTC.